This T cell receptor (beta chain) is from a study of human T cells and chemical hapten exposure. Across the whole study: A mostly female patient group had alopecia areata, totalis or universalis.

General study findings and limits: With patch test score, the counts of PT1 expanded TCRs showed a positive correlation. Healthy people's immune response may differ from that of the donors, who had alopecia. Compared with pre-sensitization or healthy control sets, expanded TCRs clustered more.

CDR3 length: 12 residues. Per germline, CDR1 SGHRS and CDR2 YFSETQ. V was pared by 4 bases and J by 5 bases, with 7 bases between. On this clonotype itself: The antigen remains unidentified.

TCRdb fed the RACE reads into MiXCR, producing one record per CDR3 protein. The sample has some 90,000 distinct CDR3 sequences, approximately 9% seen once. As to time point: pre-sensitization, week 0. Stated treatment: therapeutic diphenylcyclopropenone sensitization with weekly scalp DPC. The chain links TRBV5-1 to TRBJ2-1; the D is unclear. This specimen was whole blood, taken in connection with sensitization to the hapten diphenylcyclopropenone (DPC). This sequence was found in a man in his forties with alopecia areata. Some clones in this sample may be carry-over from other donors' samples. CDR3 protein: CASSATNNEQFF. The CDR3 coding sequence is TGCGCCAGCAGCGCTACAAACAATGAGCAGTTCTTC. Supplemented by reference TRBV5-1 and TRBJ2-1, the full variable domain reads KAGVTQTPRYLIKTRGQQVTLSCSPISGHRSVSWYQQTPGQGLQFLFEYFSETQRNKGNFPGRFSGRQFSNSRSEMNVSTLELGDSALYLCASSATNNEQFFGPGTRLTVL.